The sample holds a few counts of the clone carrying this T cell receptor beta chain. The method was immunoSEQ multiplex PCR; TCRdb's version includes in-frame clones alone and lacks a portion of them. The sample lists about 24,000 clones, 86% occurring once. The data derive from a study of T cell changes during pregnancy in multiple sclerosis. Germline V gene lookup returns CDR1 SGHRS and CDR2 YFSETQ. The CDR3 runs 14 residues. Trimming removed 0 bases from V and 5 bases from J, with 12 bases in between. Sample: CD8+ T cells from peripheral blood mononuclear cells, taken in the first trimester of pregnancy. This receptor was identified in a female donor in good health, enrolled as a control in a pregnancy study. This chain links TRBV5-1 with TRBJ2-7; D perhaps matches TRBD1 (6 bases). Written as DNA, the CDR3 is TGCGCCAGCAGCTTGGGGGACAAACGGGACGAGCAGTACTTC. This sequence encodes CASSLGDKRDEQYF.